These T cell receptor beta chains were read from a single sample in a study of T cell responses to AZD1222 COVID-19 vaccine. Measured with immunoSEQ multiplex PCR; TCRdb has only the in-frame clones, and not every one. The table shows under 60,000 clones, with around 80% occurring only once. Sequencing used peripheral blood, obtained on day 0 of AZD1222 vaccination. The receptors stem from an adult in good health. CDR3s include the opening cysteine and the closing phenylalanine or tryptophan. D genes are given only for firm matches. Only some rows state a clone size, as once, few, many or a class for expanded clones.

CDR3nt: TGCGCCAGCAGCCAAGATAGTAGGGCCCCCTCCTACGAGCAGTACTTC
CDR3aa: CASSQDSRAPSYEQYF
j_gene: TRBJ2-7
d_gene: .
abundance: few
v_gene: TRBV4-3

CDR3nt: TGTGCCAGCGGTCGGTTCTCTGGAAACACCATATATTTT
CDR3aa: CASGRFSGNTIYF
j_gene: TRBJ1-3
d_gene: .
abundance: .
v_gene: TRBV6-5

CDR3nt: TGTGCCAGCAGTTACCTCACGGGGAGTTCCACCGGGGAGCTGTTTTTT
CDR3aa: CASSYLTGSSTGELFF
j_gene: TRBJ2-2
d_gene: .
abundance: .
v_gene: TRBV6-5

CDR3nt: TGTGCCAGCAGCTTAGCTGGGAGACACACAGATACGCAGTATTTT
CDR3aa: CASSLAGRHTDTQYF
j_gene: TRBJ2-3
d_gene: .
abundance: .
v_gene: TRBV7-2

CDR3nt: TGTGCCAGCTCACCACCCAAGACAGGGAACACCGGGGAGCTGTTTTTT
CDR3aa: CASSPPKTGNTGELFF
j_gene: TRBJ2-2
d_gene: .
abundance: .
v_gene: TRBV18

CDR3nt: TGTGCCAGCCACAGGGGGATCAAGACCATTCAGTACTTC
CDR3aa: CASHRGIKTIQYF
j_gene: TRBJ2-4
d_gene: TRBD1
abundance: medium-sized
v_gene: TRBV5-6

CDR3nt: TGTGCCAGCAGCGGGGGGAGATACCCCTCCTACGAGCAGTACTTC
CDR3aa: CASSGGRYPSYEQYF
j_gene: TRBJ2-7
d_gene: .
abundance: .
v_gene: TRBV3-1/TRBV3-2

CDR3nt: TGCGCCAGCAGCCAAGAGGGTACTAGCGGGCCAGGGGAGCAGTTCTTC
CDR3aa: CASSQEGTSGPGEQFF
j_gene: TRBJ2-1
d_gene: TRBD2
abundance: .
v_gene: TRBV4-1

CDR3nt: TGTGCCAGCAGTGAAGGGACAGGGGGAGGAAAACTGTTTTTT
CDR3aa: CASSEGTGGGKLFF
j_gene: TRBJ1-4
d_gene: TRBD1
abundance: .
v_gene: TRBV6-4

CDR3nt: TGTGCCAGCAGCCAAGATCAACGGCAGTTCTTC
CDR3aa: CASSQDQRQFF
j_gene: TRBJ2-1
d_gene: .
abundance: once
v_gene: TRBV3-1/TRBV3-2

CDR3nt: TGTGCCAGCAGCTCCCCCACCCAGGGGGCAAACACTGAAGCTTTCTTT
CDR3aa: CASSSPTQGANTEAFF
j_gene: TRBJ1-1
d_gene: TRBD1
abundance: .
v_gene: TRBV7-9

CDR3nt: TGTGCCAGCAGCGCAGGGGATAATCAGCCCCAGCATTTT
CDR3aa: CASSAGDNQPQHF
j_gene: TRBJ1-5
d_gene: .
abundance: .
v_gene: TRBV3-1/TRBV3-2

CDR3nt: TGTGCCAGCTCAGCCTTCGGGGAGCAGTACTTC
CDR3aa: CASSAFGEQYF
j_gene: TRBJ2-7
d_gene: .
abundance: few
v_gene: TRBV7-2

CDR3nt: TGTGCCAGCAGTGAGCCCGGGTGGTCCTACGAGCAGTACTTC
CDR3aa: CASSEPGWSYEQYF
j_gene: TRBJ2-7
d_gene: .
abundance: .
v_gene: TRBV28

CDR3nt: TGTGCCAGCAGCGTAGACCGGACCCCTACCAACTATGGCTACACCTTC
CDR3aa: CASSVDRTPTNYGYTF
j_gene: TRBJ1-2
d_gene: .
abundance: medium-sized
v_gene: TRBV9

CDR3nt: TGTGCCAGCAAACATCCCAATGAAGAGCAGTTCTTC
CDR3aa: CASKHPNEEQFF
j_gene: TRBJ2-1
d_gene: .
abundance: once
v_gene: TRBV12-3/TRBV12-4

CDR3nt: TGTGCCAGCATCCAGACAGGGCCGGGCACAGATACGCAGTATTTT
CDR3aa: CASIQTGPGTDTQYF
j_gene: TRBJ2-3
d_gene: TRBD1
abundance: .
v_gene: TRBV6-1

CDR3nt: TGTGCCAGCAGCTCGGGACAGGTGACGGATACGCAGTATTTT
CDR3aa: CASSSGQVTDTQYF
j_gene: TRBJ2-3
d_gene: TRBD1
abundance: .
v_gene: TRBV11-3

CDR3nt: TGTGCCAGCAGCTTACTTACCCTACGGGATAATTCACCCCTCCACTTT
CDR3aa: CASSLLTLRDNSPLHF
j_gene: TRBJ1-6
d_gene: .
abundance: .
v_gene: TRBV11-1

CDR3nt: TGTGCCAGTAGTATAGGAGGGAGTAGGGATCAGCCCCAGCATTTT
CDR3aa: CASSIGGSRDQPQHF
j_gene: TRBJ1-5
d_gene: .
abundance: .
v_gene: TRBV19

CDR3nt: TGTGCCAGCACAGGGGGGTATGGCTACACCTTC
CDR3aa: CASTGGYGYTF
j_gene: TRBJ1-2
d_gene: TRBD1
abundance: once
v_gene: TRBV28

CDR3nt: TGTGCCAGCTCAACGACTAGCGGGGGTCCGCACTCCTACGAGCAGTACTTC
CDR3aa: CASSTTSGGPHSYEQYF
j_gene: TRBJ2-7
d_gene: TRBD2
abundance: .
v_gene: TRBV18

CDR3nt: TGTGCCAGCAGTGACGGGACAGGGTCTCAGCCCCAGCATTTT
CDR3aa: CASSDGTGSQPQHF
j_gene: TRBJ1-5
d_gene: TRBD1
abundance: .
v_gene: TRBV6-1

CDR3nt: TGTGCCAGTAATGATGCAGGGAATAAAAAACTGTTTTTT
CDR3aa: CASNDAGNKKLFF
j_gene: TRBJ1-4
d_gene: .
abundance: .
v_gene: TRBV19

CDR3nt: TGTGCCAGCAGTTTCACAGGGGGCGTCTGGGAGACCCAGTACTTC
CDR3aa: CASSFTGGVWETQYF
j_gene: TRBJ2-5
d_gene: TRBD1
abundance: .
v_gene: TRBV6-5

CDR3nt: TGTGCCAGCAGCTTAAACGGGGACAGGGAGTACCAAGAGACCCAGTACTTC
CDR3aa: CASSLNGDREYQETQYF
j_gene: TRBJ2-5
d_gene: TRBD1
abundance: .
v_gene: TRBV7-3

CDR3nt: TGCGCCAGCAGCAGACAGGTGAACACCGGGGAGCTGTTTTTT
CDR3aa: CASSRQVNTGELFF
j_gene: TRBJ2-2
d_gene: .
abundance: .
v_gene: TRBV5-1

CDR3nt: TGCGCCAGCAGCCCCGAAGAAGGGATCATTGAAAAACTGTTTTTT
CDR3aa: CASSPEEGIIEKLFF
j_gene: TRBJ1-4
d_gene: .
abundance: few
v_gene: TRBV4-1

CDR3nt: TGTGCCACCAGCAGAGATTACGGGAGTAACAATGAGCAGTTCTTC
CDR3aa: CATSRDYGSNNEQFF
j_gene: TRBJ2-1
d_gene: .
abundance: .
v_gene: TRBV15

CDR3nt: TGTGCCAGTAGTATGTCCCGGGACGGAGCCTACGAGCAGTACTTC
CDR3aa: CASSMSRDGAYEQYF
j_gene: TRBJ2-7
d_gene: .
abundance: .
v_gene: TRBV19

CDR3nt: TGTGCCACCAGGGTCTCTAGCGGGGGGGCCTACGAGCAGTACTTC
CDR3aa: CATRVSSGGAYEQYF
j_gene: TRBJ2-7
d_gene: TRBD2
abundance: .
v_gene: TRBV15

CDR3nt: TGTGCCTTTTTACCCCCGCCTCTAACCTACAGAAAACTGTTTTTT
CDR3aa: CAFLPPPLTYRKLFF
j_gene: TRBJ1-4
d_gene: .
abundance: .
v_gene: TRBV30

CDR3nt: TGTGCCAGCAGTGACACTCCTTCCAGGGGTAGCTCCTACAATGAGCAGTTCTTC
CDR3aa: CASSDTPSRGSSYNEQFF
j_gene: TRBJ2-1
d_gene: .
abundance: once
v_gene: TRBV6-4

CDR3nt: TGTGCCAGCAACGTCGCAACTAATGAAAAACTGTTTTTT
CDR3aa: CASNVATNEKLFF
j_gene: TRBJ1-4
d_gene: .
abundance: .
v_gene: TRBV2

CDR3nt: TGTGCCAGCAGGGAGTCGAGCTCTGGAAACACCATATATTTT
CDR3aa: CASRESSSGNTIYF
j_gene: TRBJ1-3
d_gene: .
abundance: .
v_gene: TRBV4-2

CDR3nt: TGTGCCACTCAAGGGGGAGGTAGTATCGACGAGCAGTACTTC
CDR3aa: CATQGGGSIDEQYF
j_gene: TRBJ2-7
d_gene: .
abundance: .
v_gene: TRBV2

CDR3nt: TGTGCCAGCAGCAAAAAAGACAGGGCAGGTTCACCCCTCCACTTT
CDR3aa: CASSKKDRAGSPLHF
j_gene: TRBJ1-6
d_gene: TRBD1
abundance: once
v_gene: TRBV5-4

CDR3nt: TGCGCAGAGTTCAGACTAGCGGGGGGAGACAATGAGCAGTTCTTC
CDR3aa: CAEFRLAGGDNEQFF
j_gene: TRBJ2-1
d_gene: TRBD2
abundance: .
v_gene: TRBV5-3

CDR3nt: TGTGCCAGCAGCCAATCAAAAGGACTCAGGGAAAAACTGTTTTTT
CDR3aa: CASSQSKGLREKLFF
j_gene: TRBJ1-4
d_gene: .
abundance: .
v_gene: TRBV16

CDR3nt: TGTGCCAGCAGTTTAGGCGTCGGGGGCCAAGAGACCCAGTACTTC
CDR3aa: CASSLGVGGQETQYF
j_gene: TRBJ2-5
d_gene: .
abundance: .
v_gene: TRBV27

CDR3nt: TGTGCCAGCAGTTATAGAGGCAGCTACGAGCAGTACTTC
CDR3aa: CASSYRGSYEQYF
j_gene: TRBJ2-7
d_gene: .
abundance: once
v_gene: TRBV6-5

CDR3nt: TGTGCCAGCAGGACAGCGGCGGGAGGGTCCTACGAGCAGTACTTC
CDR3aa: CASRTAAGGSYEQYF
j_gene: TRBJ2-7
d_gene: TRBD2
abundance: .
v_gene: TRBV6-5

CDR3nt: TGTGCCAGCAGCTTGGACAGAGTGTACGAGCAGTACTTC
CDR3aa: CASSLDRVYEQYF
j_gene: TRBJ2-7
d_gene: .
abundance: .
v_gene: TRBV5-4

CDR3nt: TGTGCCAGCAGTTTAGGGACGAAGGAGTTCTTC
CDR3aa: CASSLGTKEFF
j_gene: TRBJ2-1
d_gene: .
abundance: .
v_gene: TRBV27

CDR3nt: TGTGCCAGCTCGATTTCCGGGACAGGGGGTCCCCAGTACTTC
CDR3aa: CASSISGTGGPQYF
j_gene: TRBJ2-5
d_gene: TRBD1
abundance: .
v_gene: TRBV18

CDR3nt: TGTGCCAGCAGCTTAAACTATGGCTACACCTTC
CDR3aa: CASSLNYGYTF
j_gene: TRBJ1-2
d_gene: .
abundance: .
v_gene: TRBV5-8

CDR3nt: TGTGCCAGCAGTTTACCCCACAGGGTGGGTGGCTACACCTTC
CDR3aa: CASSLPHRVGGYTF
j_gene: TRBJ1-2
d_gene: .
abundance: .
v_gene: TRBV28

CDR3nt: TGTGCCAGCAGGAGGGACAGGGACTATGGCTACACCTTC
CDR3aa: CASRRDRDYGYTF
j_gene: TRBJ1-2
d_gene: TRBD1
abundance: .
v_gene: TRBV27

CDR3nt: TGTGCCAGCAGCCCTCCGGGACTAGCGGTTACCCTGGCTGGCACCGGGGAGCTGTTTTTT
CDR3aa: CASSPPGLAVTLAGTGELFF
j_gene: TRBJ2-2
d_gene: TRBD2
abundance: .
v_gene: TRBV4-2

CDR3nt: TGTGCCAGCAGCTTGGGACTAGCGGGATTCCAAGAGACCCAGTACTTC
CDR3aa: CASSLGLAGFQETQYF
j_gene: TRBJ2-5
d_gene: TRBD2
abundance: .
v_gene: TRBV5-4

CDR3nt: TGTGCAAGTCGCTTAGCGTGGGCAGGGCCGGGTTCGGCTAATGAAAAACTGTTTTTT
CDR3aa: CASRLAWAGPGSANEKLFF
j_gene: TRBJ1-4
d_gene: .
abundance: .
v_gene: TRBV12-2

CDR3nt: TGTGCCAGCAGAGTGAGGTCTAATGATGAAAAACTGTTTTTT
CDR3aa: CASRVRSNDEKLFF
j_gene: TRBJ1-4
d_gene: .
abundance: .
v_gene: TRBV27

CDR3nt: TGTGCCAGCAGCTTGGCCGTAGGGTACCATCAGCCCCAGCATTTT
CDR3aa: CASSLAVGYHQPQHF
j_gene: TRBJ1-5
d_gene: .
abundance: .
v_gene: TRBV5-5